Listed below are T cell receptor beta chains from one sample, sequenced in a study of blood T cell repertoires in COVID-19. Some clones are missing from TCRdb's copy, which holds only in-frame ones; the method was immunoSEQ multiplex PCR. The sample consists of fewer than 85,000 clones, 83% of them appearing once. Sequenced sample: peripheral blood. These receptors originate from a woman aged 55-75 years with acute or convalescent COVID-19. CDR3s include the opening cysteine and the closing phenylalanine or tryptophan. For some rows the clone size is stated as once, few or many, or as a class when expanded; others skip it.

clone_size j_call v_call cdr3_aa
few TRBJ1-6 TRBV5-1 CASSLARTLESPLHF
NA TRBJ1-4 TRBV4-1 CASSQGEPGWSGTNEKLFF
few TRBJ1-2 TRBV6-5 CASSSATEGYTF
once TRBJ1-2 TRBV6-6 CASSRDRGPAETHFNYGYTF
NA TRBJ1-2 TRBV6-5 CASSHRQGIGGYTF
NA TRBJ1-3 TRBV6-1 CASSDRSQGGNTIYF
NA TRBJ2-7 TRBV9 CASSLTETYEQYF
NA TRBJ1-5 TRBV24-1 CATSDAGQGLPQHF
NA TRBJ1-2 TRBV5-6 CASSEPGQGYGYTF
NA TRBJ1-1 TRBV14 CASSRQSGIANTEAFF
NA TRBJ1-4 TRBV3-1/TRBV3-2 CASSRVGASTNEKLFF
NA TRBJ1-2 TRBV27 CASSSKGAGYGYTF
NA TRBJ1-1 TRBV6-6 CASSYSPQRNTEAFF
NA TRBJ2-7 TRBV6-5 CASRAPGQGNYEQYF
NA TRBJ2-7 TRBV5-1 CASSLRAEAHEQYF
NA TRBJ2-1 TRBV3-1/TRBV3-2 CASSPWGLDDEQFF